One sample yielded the 25 T cell receptor beta chains listed below, sequenced in a study of cytomegalovirus exposure and HLA in healthy donors. The PCR ran on 60 Vbeta and 13 Jbeta primers. The assay was immunoSEQ multiplex PCR, and TCRdb's table has in-frame clones only and misses some. The repertoire includes 95,000 to 150,000 clones, around 66% of them detected once, and about 8.9% sits in the top ten. Sequenced: PBMCs. The receptors were sampled from a middle-aged woman in good health and CMV-seropositive.

CDR3 nucleotide sequence: TGTGCCAGCAGCCGGGGGATCACGCAGTATTTT. Protein product: CASSRGITQYF. The gene calls are TRBV6-5 and TRBJ2-3, with D tentatively TRBD2 (6 bases). Germline V gene sequence: CDR1 MNHEY, CDR2 SVGAGI. V was trimmed by 6 bases and J by 9 bases, leaving 10 bases between them. CDR3 length: 11 residues.

This clone was found a few times. The rearrangement links TRBV16 to TRBJ1-5; D ambiguous. The CDR3 totals 12 residues. Germline values: CDR1 KGHSY, CDR2 FQNENV. The V gene lost 4 bases and the J gene lost 11 bases, with 12 bases spanning the gap. The CDR3 DNA follows: TGTGCCAGCAGCCGATCCCGGGAGGCCCAGCATTTT. Protein sequence: CASSRSREAQHF. Supplemented by reference TRBV16 and TRBJ1-5, the full variable domain reads GEEVAQTPKHLVRGEGQKAKLYCAPIKGHSYVFWYQQVLKNEFKFLISFQNENVFDETGMPKERFSAKCLPNSPCSLEIQATKLEDSAVYFCASSRSREAQHFGDGTRLSIL.

This clone was detected a few times. The chain uses TRBV5-1 and TRBJ2-1, with 8 positions matching TRBD1. CDR3 length: 13 amino acids. CDR1 is SGHRS and CDR2 is YFSETQ in the germline V gene. V trimming: 3 bases; J trimming: 8 bases; junction bases outside the gene matches: 4. The CDR3 region has the DNA TGCGCCAGCAGCTGGACAGGGACGGATGAGCAGTTCTTC. Translation: CASSWTGTDEQFF. Full variable domain (remainder filled in from reference TRBV5-1 and TRBJ2-1): KAGVTQTPRYLIKTRGQQVTLSCSPISGHRSVSWYQQTPGQGLQFLFEYFSETQRNKGNFPGRFSGRQFSNSRSEMNVSTLELGDSALYLCASSWTGTDEQFFGPGTRLTVL.

The rearrangement joins TRBV18 to TRBJ2-2; possible D gene TRBD1, 6 bases. Germline CDR1 reads KGHSH; CDR2 reads LQKENI. The V gene lost 0 bases and the J gene lost 3 bases, with 11 bases spanning the gap. The CDR3 covers 16 residues. Here the CDR3 DNA reads TGTGCCAGCTCACCACCGGTGGGGGCCGACACCGGGGAGCTGTTTTTT. Translation: CASSPPVGADTGELFF.

The V and J genes are TRBV10-3 and TRBJ1-2; weak D call: TRBD1 (5 bases). This CDR3 is built from 14 residues. CDR1 and CDR2 (germline): ENHRY, SYGVKD. V was shortened by 7 bases and J by 3 bases, with 15 bases between the two germline ends. The CDR3, as DNA: TGTGCCATCACCGCGGGGACCCTCGACTATGGCTACACCTTC. This encodes CAITAGTLDYGYTF.

The chain couples TRBV7-2 to TRBJ2-2; 8 bases line up with TRBD1. The ends lost 6 bases at V and 7 bases at J; junction bases unmatched: 10. This CDR3 comprises 15 residues. The germline V gene encodes CDR1 SGHTA and CDR2 FQGNSA. CDR3 nucleotides: TGTGCCAGCAGACCTGGACAGGGCTGGGGCGGGGAGCTGTTTTTT. Amino acids: CASRPGQGWGGELFF.

The rearrangement joins TRBV10-3 to TRBJ1-1, with D perhaps TRBD1 (5 bases). The CDR3 covers 14 residues. Germline CDR1 reads ENHRY; CDR2 reads SYGVKD. V was pared by 5 bases and J by 0 bases, with 10 bases between. CDR3 in DNA: TGTGCCATCAGTATTGGGGGGGTGAACACTGAAGCTTTCTTT. Translation: CAISIGGVNTEAFF.

V is TRBV7-8 and J is TRBJ1-3, with D possibly matching TRBD1 (5 bases). The CDR3 is 16 residues long. Trimming shortened V by 1 base and J by 3 bases, and 13 bases separated the two germline ends. The germline gives CDR1 SGHVS, CDR2 FQNEAQ. CDR3 sequence (DNA): TGTGCCAGCAGCTTAGTCAGGGAGGGACTTGGAAACACCATATATTTT. Translated, it gives CASSLVREGLGNTIYF.

This chain connects TRBV27 to TRBJ2-5; weak D call: TRBD1 (6 bases). Germline V lookup: CDR1 MNHEY, CDR2 SMNVEV (reference sequence). Trimming took 6 bases from V and 4 from J, leaving 15 bases between them. The CDR3 is made up of 14 amino acids. The CDR3 here is CASSPQTGRETQYF. The CDR3 coding sequence is TGTGCCAGCAGCCCACAGACAGGACGAGAGACCCAGTACTTC.

This chain joins TRBV11-2 and TRBJ2-7, with TRBD2 identical over 8 bases. Trimming took 5 bases from V and 0 from J; bases not matched to a gene: 9. Germline CDR1 SGHAT, CDR2 FQNNGV. This CDR3 has 16 residues. The CDR3 sequence is CASSLGLAANSYEQYF. Written as DNA, the CDR3 is TGTGCCAGCAGCCTCGGACTAGCCGCTAACTCCTACGAGCAGTACTTC.

This clone was recorded a few times. CDR3 sequence: CAWSGQGNQPQHF. CDR3 nucleotides: TGTGCCTGGAGCGGACAGGGCAATCAGCCCCAGCATTTT. The chain employs TRBV30 and TRBJ1-5; 7 bases match TRBD1. Per the germline V gene, CDR1 is GTSNPN and CDR2 is SVGIG (reference sequence). V lost 3 bases to trimming and J lost 2 bases; unmatched junction nucleotides: 1. There are 13 residues in the CDR3.

V and J are TRBV5-1 and TRBJ2-5, with TRBD2 matching 8 bases. V lost 5 bases to trimming and J lost 1 base; unmatched junction nucleotides: 4. This CDR3 contains 14 residues. The germline V gene has CDR1 SGHRS and CDR2 YFSETQ. CDR3 amino acids: CASRVAGFQETQYF. Here the CDR3 DNA reads TGCGCCAGCAGGGTAGCGGGGTTCCAAGAGACCCAGTACTTC.

This clone was counted only a few times. The chain joins TRBV11-2 to TRBJ1-1; D perhaps matches TRBD1 (5 bases). This CDR3 region has 13 residues. V was pared by 1 base and J by 5 bases, with 8 bases between. The germline V gene has CDR1 SGHAT and CDR2 FQNNGV. CDR3 sequence (DNA): TGTGCCAGCAGCTTAGGCAGGGTTACTGAAGCTTTCTTT. Translation: CASSLGRVTEAFF.

V usage is TRBV27 and J usage is TRBJ2-2, with 10 bases fitting TRBD2. The CDR3 is 17 residues long. Germline CDR1 is MNHEY and CDR2 is SMNVEV (reference sequence). Trimming took 4 bases from V and 4 from J; bases not matched to a gene: 9. CDR3 DNA sequence: TGTGCCAGCAGTTACGCTTCTAGCGGGGGCTTCACCGGGGAGCTGTTTTTT. Protein sequence: CASSYASSGGFTGELFF.

V gene TRBV6-5 combines with J gene TRBJ1-6; maybe TRBD1 (5 bases). Germline V gene lookup returns CDR1 MNHEY and CDR2 SVGAGI. V lost 0 bases and J lost 6, with 9 bases in between. The CDR3 runs to 15 residues. CDR3 coding DNA: TGTGCCAGCAGTTACTCTGGACACCTTAATTCACCCCTCCACTTT. Translation gives CASSYSGHLNSPLHF.

This clone was seen more than once but under ten times. J is TRBJ2-1 and V is TRBV4-2; D not certain. From germline, CDR1 is LGHNA and CDR2 YNFKEQ. The CDR3 length is 12 residues. The CDR3 loop is CASGVIYNEQFF. The DNA of the CDR3 is TGTGCTTCTGGAGTTATCTACAATGAGCAGTTCTTC.

The V gene is TRBV20-1, the J gene TRBJ2-3, with D perhaps matching TRBD2 (5 bases). This CDR3 spans 11 amino acids. Germline assignment: CDR1 DFQATT and CDR2 SNEGSKA (reference sequence). V was clipped by 6 bases and J by 3 bases, with 7 bases between them. The CDR3 nucleotides are TGCAGTGCCGGGAAGACAGATACGCAGTATTTT. It encodes CSAGKTDTQYF.

This rearrangement joins TRBV6-1 to TRBJ2-7, with 11 nucleotides matching TRBD2. The CDR3 has 14 residues. The germline gives CDR1 MNHNS, CDR2 SASEGT. With 7 bases clipped from V and 2 bases from J, the junction kept 4 bases outside the gene matches. CDR3 DNA: TGTGCCAGCAATAGACTAGCGGGACCCTACGAGCAGTACTTC. Its translation is CASNRLAGPYEQYF.

A few counts support this clone. The chain has TRBV27 and TRBJ1-1, with D uncertain. Germline CDR1 reads MNHEY; CDR2 reads SMNVEV (reference sequence). The CDR3 sequence is 11 residues long. Trimming left V 8 bases short and J 10 bases short, with 14 bases between. The CDR3 coding sequence is TGTGCCAGCTTCTTACGGGATGTAGCTTTCTTT. Translation gives CASFLRDVAFF.

V gene TRBV6-5 combines with J gene TRBJ1-5, with no clear D. Germline V lookup: CDR1 MNHEY, CDR2 SVGAGI. Trimming removed 7 bases from V and 3 bases from J, with 13 bases in between. This CDR3 has 14 amino acids. CDR3 nucleotide sequence: TGTGCCAGCACGATACTCGATCTCAATCAGCCCCAGCATTTT. It codes for CASTILDLNQPQHF.

This chain uses TRBV11-2 with TRBJ2-7; D is possibly TRBD2 (6 bases). Germline CDR1 SGHAT, CDR2 FQNNGV. The CDR3 has 14 amino acids. Trimming shortened V by 3 bases and J by 1 base, and 10 bases separated the two germline ends. Here the CDR3 reads CASSFSGLSYEQYF. CDR3 DNA sequence: TGTGCCAGCAGCTTTAGCGGCCTATCCTACGAGCAGTACTTC.

The J gene is TRBJ1-4, the V gene TRBV9; 11 nucleotides agree with TRBD1. V lost 3 bases, J lost 8 bases, and 6 bases stayed unmatched. Germline V lookup: CDR1 SGDLS, CDR2 YYNGEE. CDR3 length: 15 residues. CDR3 residues: CASSAGTGGTEKLFF. The CDR3 coding sequence is TGTGCCAGCAGCGCCGGGACAGGGGGTACAGAAAAACTGTTTTTT.

Only a few counts were recorded for this clone. The chain has TRBV7-9 and TRBJ2-7, with 9 bases aligning to TRBD1. CDR3 length equals 15 residues. The junction had 12 bases not matched to a gene; V was cut back by 5 bases and J by 7 bases. In germline, CDR1 is SEHNR, CDR2 FQNEAQ (reference sequence). In DNA form, the CDR3 reads TGTGCCAGCAGCACCCACTTGGACAGGGGAAGGGAGCAGTACTTC. It specifies CASSTHLDRGREQYF.

The chain employs TRBV2 and TRBJ2-7; tentative D call: TRBD1 (6 bases). From germline, CDR1 is SNHLY and CDR2 FYNNEI. The CDR3 covers 12 residues. V was trimmed by 7 bases and J by 13 bases, leaving 20 bases between them. CDR3 region: CASTPEDSKAYF. DNA for the CDR3: TGTGCCAGCACCCCCGAGGACAGCAAGGCCTACTTC.

The V call is TRBV27, the J call TRBJ1-5, with TRBD1 as a possible D gene (6 bases). Germline V gene lookup returns CDR1 MNHEY and CDR2 SMNVEV (reference sequence). The CDR3 is 14 residues long. Trimming pared 5 bases from V and 3 bases from J, leaving 11 bases between. The DNA for the CDR3 is TGTGCCAGCAGTCTCCAGGGGCCCAATCAGCCCCAGCATTTT. It encodes CASSLQGPNQPQHF.